What follows are 20 T cell receptor beta chains derived from one specimen sequenced in a study of blood T cells in healthy people across ages. Sample-barcoded 5' priming and a J-beta primer mix drove a second PCR of about 7 to 11 cycles. TCRdb reprocessed the 5' RACE reads with MiXCR, giving one entry per CDR3 protein. The profile covers roughly 800,000 distinct CDR3 sequences, with roughly 64% appearing a single time and approximately 20% taken by the ten largest. Sample: blood. These TCRs come from a man between 25 and 39 years old in good health.

The V and J genes are TRBV20-1 and TRBJ1-1; D perhaps matches TRBD1 (5 bases). Per the germline V gene, CDR1 is DFQATT and CDR2 is SNEGSKA (reference sequence). The germline V and J ends were trimmed by 1 base and 2 bases, with 14 bases remaining between them. The CDR3 is made up of 15 amino acids. The CDR3 nucleotides read TGCAGTGCTAGAGTCTATGACAGAGCCAACACTGAAGCTTTCTTT. Amino acid sequence: CSARVYDRANTEAFF.

This clonotype was seen a few times. This chain uses TRBV4-2 with TRBJ2-1, with D perhaps TRBD2 (6 bases). The CDR3 extends over 17 amino acids. Germline lookup yields CDR1 LGHNA and CDR2 YNFKEQ. With 3 bases removed from V and 0 bases from J, the gap between germline ends came to 15 bases. The CDR3 region is CASSQVTSSSSYNEQFF. For the CDR3, the DNA is TGTGCCAGCAGCCAGGTTACTAGCTCCAGCTCCTACAATGAGCAGTTCTTC.

This chain connects TRBV7-2 to TRBJ2-5; possible D gene TRBD2, 5 bases. The J call could be wrong; TRBJ2-7 is a better fit for the DNA end. The CDR3 is 14 residues long. Germline CDR1 and CDR2: SGHTA and FQGNSA. The chain's CDR3 is CASSSGYIGGEQYF. CDR3 sequence (DNA): TGTGCCAGCAGCTCTGGATATATCGGAGGCGAGCAGTACTTC.

As for this clonotype: One junction end does not reproduce the germline sequence, and a read error may be involved. The chain couples TRBV15 to TRBJ2-1; 10 positions agree with TRBD2. The CDR3 is made up of 16 amino acids. The V gene's germline CDR1 is LNHNV and CDR2 YYDKDF (reference sequence). The CDR3 DNA follows: TGTGCCACCAGCTACCCACTAGCGGGGTTGTACAGTGAGCAGTTCTTC. Translated, it gives CATSYPLAGLYSEQFF.

V is TRBV6-5 and J is TRBJ2-1, with TRBD1 identical over 9 bases. The V segment lost 6 bases and the J segment 12 bases; nucleotides outside the gene matches: 6. Germline CDR1 reads MNHEY; CDR2 reads SVGAGI. The CDR3 has 12 residues. The CDR3 loop is CASSKTTGGQFF. The CDR3 DNA reads TGTGCCAGCAGCAAAACGACAGGGGGGCAGTTCTTC.

This chain uses TRBV4-2 with TRBJ2-5, with 11 bases lining up with TRBD2. Trimming cost V 9 bases and J 5 bases; bases outside gene matches: 8. CDR1 is LGHNA, CDR2 YNFKEQ, per germline. CDR3 length: 14 residues. The chain's CDR3 is CASSGRARGETQYF. In nucleotides, the CDR3 is TGTGCCAGTAGCGGGAGGGCCAGGGGGGAGACCCAGTACTTC.

This chain uses TRBV28 with TRBJ2-5; D assignment may be TRBD1 or TRBD2 (5 bases each). This CDR3 is built from 17 residues. The germline CDR1 and CDR2 sequences are MDHEN and SYDVKM. V was trimmed by 8 bases and J by 0 bases, leaving 22 bases between them. CDR3 sequence: CASGKREGHRYQETQYF. In nucleotides, the CDR3 is TGTGCCAGCGGTAAACGGGAAGGACACCGGTACCAAGAGACCCAGTACTTC.

This chain uses TRBV7-2 with TRBJ2-7; perhaps TRBD1 as D (5 bases). Germline V gene lookup returns CDR1 SGHTA and CDR2 FQGNSA. The length of the CDR3 is 18 residues. V was shortened by 5 bases and J by 0 bases, with 23 bases between the two germline ends. In DNA, the CDR3 is TGTGCCAGCAGCCCCACAACCGACAGACCTATTAACTCCTACGAGCAGTACTTC. Amino acids: CASSPTTDRPINSYEQYF.

The chain employs TRBV3-1 and TRBJ2-3, with 14 nucleotides matching TRBD2. The CDR3 loop spans 21 amino acids. Germline values: CDR1 LGHDT, CDR2 YNNKEL (reference sequence). J lost 0 bases, V lost 0 bases, and 11 bases had no gene match. Here the CDR3 reads CASSQEWLKGLAGASTDTQYF. The CDR3 DNA sequence: TGTGCCAGCAGCCAAGAGTGGTTGAAGGGACTAGCGGGAGCTAGCACAGATACGCAGTATTTT.

V and J are TRBV28 and TRBJ1-5; D might be TRBD1 (5 bases). V was pared by 3 bases and J by 3 bases, with 12 bases between. The CDR3 has 15 amino acids. CDR1 is MDHEN and CDR2 is SYDVKM in the germline V gene. The CDR3: CASSFGRQSNQPQHF. CDR3 DNA sequence: TGTGCCAGCAGTTTCGGGCGACAGTCCAATCAGCCCCAGCATTTT.

This sequence joins TRBV6-5 and TRBJ2-2, with a possible D match to TRBD2 (5 bases). This CDR3 comprises 13 residues. Looked up from germline, CDR1 is MNHEY and CDR2 is SVGAGI. The ends were cut back, 6 bases at V and 7 bases at J, with 12 bases in the middle. CDR3 nucleotide sequence: TGTGCCAGCAGGTCCTTACGGGGCGGGGAGCTGTTTTTT. Residues: CASRSLRGGELFF.

V and J are TRBV18 and TRBJ2-5, with a weak D call TRBD1 (7 bases). CDR3 length: 16 residues. Germline-derived CDR1 and CDR2 are KGHSH and LQKENI. V lost 3 bases and J lost 2, with 16 bases in between. This chain's CDR3 is CASSPTGWREQETQYF. The CDR3 DNA is TGTGCCAGCTCACCGACAGGGTGGAGGGAACAAGAGACCCAGTACTTC.

The CDR3 DNA is TGTGCCTGGCTCAGACACCGGCCTTATGGCTACACCTTC. Encoded protein: CAWLRHRPYGYTF. The V call is TRBV30, the J call TRBJ1-2, with unresolved D. The V gene lost 5 bases and the J gene lost 5 bases, with 15 bases spanning the gap. Germline V lookup: CDR1 GTSNPN, CDR2 SVGIG (reference sequence). The CDR3 is made up of 13 amino acids.

The J gene is TRBJ2-5, the V gene TRBV20-1; D is perhaps TRBD2 (5 bases). The J call may be in error: the DNA end matches TRBJ2-1 better. This CDR3 is 13 amino acids long. The germline V gene encodes CDR1 DFQATT and CDR2 SNEGSKA (reference sequence). The chain's CDR3 is CSASSENGETQFF. In nucleotides, the CDR3 is TGCAGTGCTAGCAGCGAGAACGGGGAGACCCAGTTCTTC.

The chain has TRBV25-1 and TRBJ2-1; D is perhaps TRBD2 (6 bases). The closer fit of TRBJ2-7 to the DNA end suggests the J call may be wrong. The germline V gene has CDR1 MGHDK and CDR2 SYGVNS. The CDR3 is 17 residues long. This chain's CDR3 is CASSDVNRDLTYNEQYF. The CDR3 nucleotides read TGTGCCAGCAGTGATGTGAACCGGGACTTAACCTACAATGAGCAGTACTTC.

This chain connects TRBV4-1 to TRBJ1-6, with 8 nucleotides matching TRBD1. V was clipped by 0 bases and J by 7 bases; unmatched bases: 5. CDR1 MGHRA and CDR2 YSYEKL come from the germline V gene. The CDR3 extends over 16 amino acids. DNA for the CDR3: TGCGCCAGCAGCCAAGAAAGCAGGGGGCGAAATTCACCCCTCCACTTT. This translates into CASSQESRGRNSPLHF.

The CDR3 spells CATSDGSGNQPQHF. CDR3 coding DNA: TGTGCCACCAGTGACGGGAGTGGCAATCAGCCCCAGCATTTT. The gene calls are TRBV24-1 and TRBJ1-5; D is unresolved. The CDR3 runs to 14 residues. The V gene lost 4 bases and the J gene lost 2 bases, with 8 bases spanning the gap. Germline V gene lookup returns CDR1 KGHDR and CDR2 SFDVKD.

V gene TRBV28 combines with J gene TRBJ2-7, with 9 bases that match TRBD1. With 6 bases clipped from V and 0 bases from J, the junction kept 6 bases outside the gene matches. Germline-derived CDR1 and CDR2 are MDHEN and SYDVKM. This CDR3 is built from 15 residues. The CDR3 protein is CASRLRTGVSYEQYF. CDR3 DNA: TGTGCCAGCAGGCTCCGGACAGGGGTCTCCTACGAGCAGTACTTC. The variable domain in full, completed from reference TRBV28 and TRBJ2-7, reads DVKVTQSSRYLVKRTGEKVFLECVQDMDHENMFWYRQDPGLGLRLIYFSYDVKMKEKGDIPEGYSVSREKKERFSLILESASTNQTSMYLCASRLRTGVSYEQYFGPGTRLTVT.

This chain joins TRBV25-1 and TRBJ1-2, with D maybe TRBD1 (5 bases). The CDR3 runs to 13 residues. V was shortened by 0 bases and J by 4 bases, with 6 bases between the two germline ends. Germline CDR1 reads MGHDK; CDR2 reads SYGVNS. CDR3 protein: CASSEYTGYGYTF. The CDR3 DNA sequence: TGTGCCAGCAGTGAATATACAGGCTATGGCTACACCTTC.

The chain links TRBV12-3 or TRBV12-4 to TRBJ2-4; TRBD1 matches 10 bases. The DNA end favors TRBJ2-7, so the J call may be wrong. This CDR3 has 19 amino acids. CDR3 protein: CASSRTGTGVFRPSYEQYF. The DNA for the CDR3 is TGTGCCAGCAGTAGGACCGGGACAGGGGTTTTCAGACCGTCCTACGAGCAGTACTTC.